The 24 T cell receptor beta chains presented below share a single source sample, sequenced in a study of T cell responses to AZD1222 COVID-19 vaccine. The method was immunoSEQ multiplex PCR; TCRdb's version includes in-frame clones alone and lacks a portion of them. In the table there are some 140,000 clones, about 93% of which are singletons. Specimen: peripheral blood, collected on day 0 of AZD1222 vaccination. The receptors were sampled from an adult in good health.

The chain employs TRBV7-9 and TRBJ1-2, with TRBD1 matching over 7 bases. The CDR3 length is 13 residues. CDR1 is SEHNR and CDR2 is FQNEAQ in the germline V gene (reference sequence). V lost 5 bases to trimming and J lost 4 bases; unmatched junction nucleotides: 4. The chain's CDR3 is CASSGNRGYGYTF. CDR3 nucleotides: TGTGCCAGCAGCGGGAACAGGGGCTATGGCTACACCTTC.

J is TRBJ2-3 and V is TRBV19, with D perhaps matching TRBD1 (6 bases). Germline V gene sequence: CDR1 LNHDA, CDR2 SQIVND (reference sequence). Trimming stripped 1 base from V and 5 bases from J, with 13 bases between. The CDR3 loop spans 15 amino acids. CDR3 residues: CASSIVGAGVDTQYF. In nucleotides, the CDR3 is TGTGCCAGTAGTATAGTGGGGGCTGGGGTAGATACGCAGTATTTT. Full variable domain (remainder filled in from reference TRBV19 and TRBJ2-3): DGGITQSPKYLFRKEGQNVTLSCEQNLNHDAMYWYRQDPGQGLRLIYYSQIVNDFQKGDIAEGYSVSREKKESFPLTVTSAQKNPTAFYLCASSIVGAGVDTQYFGPGTRLTVL.

This chain uses TRBV27 with TRBJ1-6, with D unclear. Germline V gene data show CDR1 as MNHEY and CDR2 as SMNVEV (reference sequence). Trimming left V 7 bases short and J 7 bases short, with 17 bases between. The CDR3 sequence is 15 residues long. CDR3 sequence: CASTLEGGLNSPLHF. CDR3 nucleotides: TGTGCCAGCACCCTGGAGGGTGGCCTAAATTCACCCCTCCACTTT.

The V and J genes are TRBV9 and TRBJ1-2; maybe TRBD1 (5 bases). This CDR3 has 15 amino acids. V gave up 1 base and J gave up 4 bases, with 14 bases separating them. The germline gives CDR1 SGDLS, CDR2 YYNGEE. CDR3 region: CASSVSSGLFYGYTF. DNA for the CDR3: TGTGCCAGCAGCGTATCATCAGGGCTATTCTATGGCTACACCTTC.

The chain combines TRBV18 with TRBJ1-3; 8 positions match TRBD1. Germline CDR1 is KGHSH and CDR2 is LQKENI. This CDR3 spans 16 amino acids. V lost 6 bases and J lost 5; bases outside the gene matches: 12. The CDR3 sequence is CASSDQAGQARNTIYF. The CDR3 region has the DNA TGTGCCAGCTCCGACCAAGCGGGACAGGCCCGAAACACCATATATTTT.

This sequence joins TRBV5-6 and TRBJ1-2; no firm D call. V was trimmed by 0 bases and J by 4 bases, leaving 13 bases between them. Germline assignment: CDR1 SGHDT and CDR2 YYEEEE. CDR3 length: 15 amino acids. The CDR3, as DNA: TGTGCCAGCAGCTTGGGCCAGGAACGAGCCTATGGCTACACCTTC. Amino acids: CASSLGQERAYGYTF.

The chain carries TRBV9 and TRBJ1-2; the D gene is possibly TRBD1 (5 bases). Germline loops: CDR1 SGDLS, CDR2 YYNGEE. The CDR3 runs 13 residues. V was shortened by 3 bases and J by 14 bases, with 20 bases between the two germline ends. The CDR3: CASSALGRPPATF. CDR3 bases: TGTGCCAGCAGCGCGCTGGGGCGACCGCCGGCAACCTTC.

This chain uses TRBV24-1 with TRBJ1-5; D is uncertain. Trimming pared 4 bases from V and 0 bases from J, leaving 6 bases between. The germline V gene encodes CDR1 KGHDR and CDR2 SFDVKD. The CDR3 runs to 14 residues. The CDR3 DNA sequence: TGTGCCACCAGTGACCATGATAGCAATCAGCCCCAGCATTTT. As protein: CATSDHDSNQPQHF.

The chain combines TRBV19 with TRBJ2-7, with TRBD1 matching over 7 bases. Germline CDR1 reads LNHDA; CDR2 reads SQIVND (reference sequence). V gave up 6 bases and J gave up 1 base; unmatched junction bases: 6. The CDR3 has 14 residues. DNA of the CDR3: TGTGCCAGTAGATATAAACAGGGGTCCTACGAGCAGTACTTC. This translates into CASRYKQGSYEQYF.

The chain carries TRBV30 and TRBJ1-2; a possible D gene is TRBD1 (6 bases). Germline-derived CDR1 and CDR2 are GTSNPN and SVGIG (reference sequence). This CDR3 is 11 amino acids long. The germline V and J ends were trimmed by 6 bases and 2 bases, with 7 bases remaining between them. CDR3 DNA: TGTGCCTGCGGACAGAACTATGGCTACACCTTC. Protein product: CACGQNYGYTF.

V and J are TRBV2 and TRBJ1-3, with TRBD1 as a possible D gene (5 bases). Germline CDR1 SNHLY, CDR2 FYNNEI. The CDR3 extends over 14 amino acids. V was trimmed by 7 bases and J by 0 bases, leaving 10 bases between them. The CDR3 protein is CASTTGISGNTIYF. In DNA form, the CDR3 reads TGTGCCAGCACCACAGGAATCTCTGGAAACACCATATATTTT.

V is TRBV7-9 and J is TRBJ1-6, with D tentatively TRBD1 (6 bases). Trimming took off 8 bases at V and 10 bases at J, with 15 bases between the two ends. CDR1 is SEHNR, CDR2 FQNEAQ, per germline (reference sequence). CDR3 length: 13 amino acids. CDR3 nucleotides: TGTGCCAGCGAACAGGGTGAACGGTCACCCCTCCACTTT. Translating gives CASEQGERSPLHF.

This chain uses TRBV19 with TRBJ2-2; 10 bases fit TRBD1. The CDR3 runs 14 residues. The germline V gene encodes CDR1 LNHDA and CDR2 SQIVND (reference sequence). V shed 8 bases, J shed 5 bases, and the junction held 5 bases outside the gene matches. Here the CDR3 reads CASSDRGNTGELFF. DNA for the CDR3: TGTGCCAGTTCGGACAGGGGGAATACCGGGGAGCTGTTTTTT.

The chain has TRBV18 and TRBJ1-1, with D tentatively TRBD1 (6 bases). The ends were cut back, 2 bases at V and 4 bases at J, with 8 bases in the middle. The germline gives CDR1 KGHSH, CDR2 LQKENI. This CDR3 contains 13 residues. The CDR3 DNA is TGTGCCAGCTCACCAGGACAGCTCACTGAAGCTTTCTTT. It yields the protein CASSPGQLTEAFF. Full variable domain (remainder filled in from reference TRBV18 and TRBJ1-1): NAGVMQNPRHLVRRRGQEARLRCSPMKGHSHVYWYRQLPEEGLKFMVYLQKENIIDESGMPKERFSAEFPKEGPSILRIQQVVRGDSAAYFCASSPGQLTEAFFGQGTRLTVV.

This clone was picked up a small number of times. The genes are TRBV6-1 and TRBJ2-7; D uncertain. This CDR3 region has 12 residues. The germline CDR1 and CDR2 sequences are MNHNS and SASEGT. Trimming took 3 bases from V and 3 from J, leaving 6 bases between them. In DNA, the CDR3 is TGTGCCAGCAGTGATCACTTCTACGAGCAGTACTTC. Translation: CASSDHFYEQYF.

The genes are TRBV19 and TRBJ2-1; the match to TRBD2 covers 7 bases. V lost 4 bases, J lost 5 bases, and 2 bases stayed unmatched. The germline V gene encodes CDR1 LNHDA and CDR2 SQIVND (reference sequence). CDR3 length: 13 amino acids. The CDR3 region is CASSKREDNEQFF. CDR3 in DNA: TGTGCCAGTAGTAAACGGGAGGACAATGAGCAGTTCTTC.

The rearrangement joins TRBV6-5 to TRBJ1-2; tentatively, D is TRBD1 (6 bases). The germline CDR1 and CDR2 sequences are MNHEY and SVGAGI. V was trimmed by 2 bases and J by 5 bases, leaving 12 bases between them. This CDR3 contains 14 residues. The CDR3 sequence: CASSYGHREYGYTF. DNA of the CDR3: TGTGCCAGCAGTTACGGTCACAGGGAATATGGCTACACCTTC.

This clone was picked up a small number of times. The chain carries TRBV5-1 and TRBJ1-1; D is uncertain. Germline loops: CDR1 SGHRS, CDR2 YFSETQ. Trimming removed 0 bases from V and 0 bases from J, with 9 bases in between. This CDR3 has 15 amino acids. CDR3 residues: CASSLVPGMNTEAFF. In DNA, the CDR3 is TGCGCCAGCAGCTTGGTACCGGGAATGAACACTGAAGCTTTCTTT.

The J gene is TRBJ2-6, the V gene TRBV19; 7 bases are a match to TRBD1. Germline CDR1 LNHDA, CDR2 SQIVND (reference sequence). V was clipped by 7 bases and J by 3 bases; unmatched bases: 6. CDR3 length: 15 residues. In DNA form, the CDR3 reads TGTGCCAGTACCGAAAGGGGGCTTGGGGCCAACGTCCTGACTTTC. Protein product: CASTERGLGANVLTF.

V is TRBV2 and J is TRBJ1-4; 7 nucleotides align to TRBD1. The germline V gene has CDR1 SNHLY and CDR2 FYNNEI. The CDR3 runs to 15 residues. Germline trimming cut 6 bases from V and 0 bases from J; bases unmatched to any gene: 4. CDR3 coding DNA: TGTGCCAGCAGGCCGACAGGGTCAACTAATGAAAAACTGTTTTTT. Translation gives CASRPTGSTNEKLFF.

This chain joins TRBV5-4 and TRBJ1-1; D call uncertain. Germline values: CDR1 SGHNT, CDR2 YYREEE (reference sequence). The V end was cut by 5 bases, the J end by 0 bases, with 17 bases between. This CDR3 contains 16 residues. CDR3 nucleotides: TGTGCCAGCAGTTCCGGGAGGGTCTCAATGAACACTGAAGCTTTCTTT. Its translation is CASSSGRVSMNTEAFF.

The rearrangement uses TRBV11-3 and TRBJ1-1; no firm D call. The CDR3 loop spans 15 amino acids. Germline CDR1 and CDR2: SGHNT and YENEEA. V lost 3 bases, J lost 5 bases, and 16 bases lay in between. The CDR3 sequence: CASSFSGSGGTEAFF. The DNA for the CDR3 is TGTGCCAGCAGCTTTTCCGGGTCCGGCGGTACTGAAGCTTTCTTT.

This chain uses TRBV5-1 with TRBJ1-1; 11 bases are a match to TRBD1. This CDR3 contains 16 residues. Germline values: CDR1 SGHRS, CDR2 YFSETQ. Unmatched junction bases numbered 2, after V lost 1 base and J lost 0 bases. For the CDR3, the DNA is TGCGCCAGCAGCTTGCGGACAGGGGGCATGAACACTGAAGCTTTCTTT. It yields the protein CASSLRTGGMNTEAFF.

This chain uses TRBV19 with TRBJ2-5; 11 bases are shared with TRBD1. This CDR3 comprises 16 residues. Germline V gives CDR1 LNHDA, CDR2 SQIVND (reference sequence). The J segment lost 5 bases and the V segment lost 5 bases, leaving 10 bases of the junction unmatched. The CDR3 reads CASSPLGQGGGETQYF. For the CDR3, the DNA is TGTGCCAGTAGTCCCCTGGGACAGGGGGGGGGCGAGACCCAGTACTTC. Supplemented by reference TRBV19 and TRBJ2-5, the full variable domain reads DGGITQSPKYLFRKEGQNVTLSCEQNLNHDAMYWYRQDPGQGLRLIYYSQIVNDFQKGDIAEGYSVSREKKESFPLTVTSAQKNPTAFYLCASSPLGQGGGETQYFGPGTRLLVL.